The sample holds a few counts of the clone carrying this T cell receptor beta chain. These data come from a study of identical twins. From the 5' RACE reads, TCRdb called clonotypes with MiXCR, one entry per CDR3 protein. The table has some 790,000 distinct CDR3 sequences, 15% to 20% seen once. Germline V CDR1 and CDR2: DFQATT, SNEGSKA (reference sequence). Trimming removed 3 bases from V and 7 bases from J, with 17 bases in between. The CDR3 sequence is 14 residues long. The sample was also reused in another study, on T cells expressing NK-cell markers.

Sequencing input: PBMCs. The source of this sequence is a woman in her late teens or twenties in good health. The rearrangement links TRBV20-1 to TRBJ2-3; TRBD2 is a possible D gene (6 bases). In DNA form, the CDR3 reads TGCAGTGCTAGGCGGGACGGGGCGACACATACGCAGTATTTT. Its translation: CSARRDGATHTQYF.